The T cell receptor (beta chain) described here comes from a study of blood T cell repertoires in COVID-19. The table lists this clone with a count of one. The V and J ends lost 5 bases and 8 bases, in that order; junction bases with no gene match: 10. Germline lookup yields CDR1 SGHVS and CDR2 FNYEAQ. The CDR3 length is 15 residues. The data were produced by immunoSEQ multiplex PCR, yet TCRdb's version contains in-frame clones alone and is incomplete. The sample contains 200,000 to 250,000 clones, roughly 86% of which appear only once. The rearrangement uses TRBV7-6 and TRBJ1-4; 8 bases align to TRBD1. The sequenced sample was peripheral blood. This sequence originates from a woman aged 55-69 years with acute or convalescent COVID-19. The CDR3 spells CASSRAGQGEEKLFF. CDR3 bases: TGTGCCAGCAGCCGGGCCGGACAGGGTGAAGAAAAACTGTTTTTT.